These 11 T cell receptor beta chains were all obtained from the same sample, sequenced in a study of blood T cell repertoires in COVID-19. The method was immunoSEQ multiplex PCR; TCRdb's version includes in-frame clones alone and lacks a portion of them. Of a few hundred thousand clones listed, about 86% are singletons. Sequencing was carried out using PBMCs or T cells enriched from blood (not recorded which). These receptors originate from a man aged 30 to 39 with acute COVID-19.

This chain uses TRBV7-8 with TRBJ2-2; 7 nucleotides line up with TRBD2. The CDR3 loop spans 16 amino acids. V shed 4 bases, J shed 3 bases, and the junction held 8 bases outside the gene matches. Germline V gene lookup returns CDR1 SGHVS and CDR2 FQNEAQ. CDR3 protein: CASSSRGGRDTGELFF. CDR3 DNA: TGTGCCAGCAGCTCCCGGGGAGGGCGCGACACCGGGGAGCTGTTTTTT.

The J gene is TRBJ1-2, the V gene TRBV27, with 8 positions matching TRBD1. The CDR3 runs to 17 residues. CDR1 and CDR2 (germline): MNHEY, SMNVEV (reference sequence). V dropped 2 bases and J dropped 11; count of bases not matched to a gene: 19. The DNA of the CDR3 is TGTGCCAGCAGTTTACTTGGACAGGGTGGCGACCCATCCTCATACACCTTC. This codes for CASSLLGQGGDPSSYTF.

This chain joins TRBV6-1 and TRBJ1-4; D is possibly TRBD1 (6 bases). CDR1 and CDR2 from the germline V gene are MNHNS and SASEGT. The CDR3 consists of 15 residues. Trimming left V 3 bases short and J 5 bases short, with 13 bases between. The CDR3 DNA is TGTGCCAGCAGTGATTTCAGGGGCTCGAATGAAAAACTGTTTTTT. Translating gives CASSDFRGSNEKLFF.

This chain connects TRBV7-9 to TRBJ1-5; no clear D gene. This CDR3 contains 14 residues. Trimming removed 1 base at V and 2 bases at J, with 6 bases between. The germline V gene encodes CDR1 SEHNR and CDR2 FQNEAQ (reference sequence). In DNA form, the CDR3 reads TGTGCCAGCAGCTTAGGGGCTGGCAATCAGCCCCAGCATTTT. Amino acid sequence: CASSLGAGNQPQHF.

The genes are TRBV30 and TRBJ1-3; tentatively, D is TRBD1 (5 bases). Per the germline V gene, CDR1 is GTSNPN and CDR2 is SVGIG (reference sequence). The V gene lost 4 bases and the J gene lost 4 bases, with 11 bases spanning the gap. CDR3 length equals 13 residues. The DNA of the CDR3 is TGTGCCTGGAATAGACAGCAAGGAAACACCATATATTTT. It encodes CAWNRQQGNTIYF. Filled out from reference TRBV30 and TRBJ1-3, the complete variable domain reads SQTIHQWPATLVQPVGSPLSLECTVEGTSNPNLYWYRQAAGRGLQLLFYSVGIGQISSEVPQNLSASRPQDRQFILSSKKLLLSDSGFYLCAWNRQQGNTIYFGEGSWLTVV.

The chain uses TRBV15 and TRBJ1-2; no clear D gene. V lost 2 bases to trimming and J lost 4 bases, with 8 bases between them. The CDR3 extends over 13 amino acids. The germline V gene has CDR1 LNHNV and CDR2 YYDKDF (reference sequence). The DNA for the CDR3 is TGTGCCACCAGCAGATCGGGGATCTATGGCTACACCTTC. This encodes CATSRSGIYGYTF.

This clone was observed at least ten times. V gene TRBV5-4 combines with J gene TRBJ2-5; D possibly corresponds to TRBD2 (6 bases). Looked up from germline, CDR1 is SGHNT and CDR2 is YYREEE (reference sequence). Trimming stripped 4 bases from V and 5 bases from J, with 18 bases between. CDR3 size: 15 residues. CDR3 nucleotides: TGTGCCAGCAGCCCCGGGGACTCGCGTGTGGAGACCCAGTACTTC. Residues: CASSPGDSRVETQYF.

Remarks on this clone: The junction does not match germline at one end; this may be a read error. The chain employs TRBV5-1 and TRBJ1-3; D unresolved. The CDR3 loop spans 11 amino acids. CDR1 SGHRS and CDR2 YFSETQ come from the germline V gene. Written as DNA, the CDR3 is TGTGCCAGCAGCTCCGGGAACACCATATATTTT. Its translation is CASSSGNTIYF. Based on the CDR3 plus reference TRBV5-1 and TRBJ1-3, the full variable domain is KAGVTQTPRYLIKTRGQQVTLSCSPISGHRSVSWYQQTPGQGLQFLFEYFSETQRNKGNFPGRFSGRQFSNSRSEMNVSTLELGDSALYLCASSSGNTIYFGEGSWLTVV.

The chain couples TRBV9 to TRBJ1-5; D is undetermined. Germline CDR1 is SGDLS and CDR2 is YYNGEE. Trimming removed 0 bases from V and 5 bases from J, with 9 bases in between. The CDR3 sequence is 14 residues long. The CDR3 sequence: CASSVDSGYQPQHF. CDR3 bases: TGTGCCAGCAGCGTAGACTCGGGATATCAGCCCCAGCATTTT.

This sequence joins TRBV6-6 and TRBJ1-1, with D possibly matching TRBD1 (6 bases). In germline, CDR1 is MNHNY, CDR2 SVGAGI (reference sequence). Trimming pared 7 bases from V and 5 bases from J, leaving 17 bases between. CDR3 length equals 14 residues. Here the CDR3 reads CASKNGGAATEAFF. CDR3 nucleotide sequence: TGTGCCAGCAAAAACGGGGGGGCAGCGACTGAAGCTTTCTTT.

V is TRBV5-1 and J is TRBJ2-2, with a possible D match to TRBD1 (5 bases). The V gene's germline CDR1 is SGHRS and CDR2 YFSETQ. CDR3 length: 13 amino acids. V lost 2 bases and J lost 6, with 8 bases in between. The CDR3 coding sequence is TGCGCCAGCAGCTTCCAGGGATCCGGGGAGCTGTTTTTT. Protein sequence: CASSFQGSGELFF.